This T cell receptor (beta chain) originates from a study of CD8 T cells in ankylosing spondylitis. As the method for making TCR beta libraries, quantitative 5'-RACE with molecular barcodes was used. TCRdb processed the 5' RACE reads anew with MiXCR; each CDR3 protein has one entry. The sample has 350,000 to 450,000 distinct CDR3 sequences, approximately 26% seen once. CDR3 length equals 12 residues. The V gene lost 1 base and the J gene lost 13 bases, with 13 bases spanning the gap. CDR1 and CDR2 from the germline V gene are SGHVS and FQNEAQ. General study findings and limits: Within ankylosing spondylitis blood, a TCR beta motif made up of eight or nine highly homologous variants appeared to be characteristic. Matched ankylosing spondylitis synovial fluid reportedly contained a significantly enriched population of disease-linked clones. Clones linked to disease, bearing a CD8+ phenotype, were relatively rare in peripheral blood. Some motif variants had been reported before (in reactive arthritis synovial fluid and blood).

With regard to this clonotype: The antigen is not known.

Sequencing was done on a sample of blood, either unsorted or a sorted T cell fraction (not recorded which). The sequence was obtained from a male donor with ankylosing spondylitis. V usage is TRBV7-8 and J usage is TRBJ1-1, with D tentatively TRBD1 (6 bases). Written as DNA, the CDR3 is TGTGCCAGCAGCTTAGTGTCCGCAGGGGTTTTCTTT. This encodes CASSLVSAGVFF.